A selection of T cell receptor beta chains follows, all from one sample in a study of identical twins. TCRdb re-analysed the 5' RACE reads in MiXCR, keeping a single row per CDR3 protein. The sample yields about 660,000 distinct CDR3 sequences, 8.6% seen once. These sequences were also reported in another study, on yellow fever vaccine responses in identical twins.

Sample: PBMCs. These TCRs come from a woman younger than 35 in good health. Both conserved end residues are part of each CDR3. D genes are given only for firm matches. Only part of the rows carry a size: once, few, many, or a class if the clone is expanded.

13	many	TRBV12-3/TRBV12-4	TRBJ1-3	-	TGTGCCAGCTCCTTATCTTCTGGAAACACCATATATTTT	CASSLSSGNTIYF
15	-	TRBV6-5	TRBJ1-1	-	TGTGCCAGCAGTTACGGGGATAGGGGAGGCACTGAAGCTTTCTTT	CASSYGDRGGTEAFF
13	few	TRBV12-3/TRBV12-4	TRBJ2-3	-	TGTGCCAGCCGGGCCTTCGGGACAGATACGCAGTATTTT	CASRAFGTDTQYF
17	few	TRBV6-1	TRBJ1-6	-	TGTGCCAGCAGTGAGAGTACGGGTCCGGCGCCAAATTCACCCCTCCACTTT	CASSESTGPAPNSPLHF
14	few	TRBV20-1	TRBJ2-1	-	TGCAGTGCGAAACGAACGGCGTCCCACAATGAGCAGTTCTTC	CSAKRTASHNEQFF
16	few	TRBV7-2	TRBJ2-1	TRBD2	TGTGCCAGCAGCTTATGGGCGGGAGGAGGGTACAATGAGCAGTTCTTC	CASSLWAGGGYNEQFF
16	-	TRBV7-8	TRBJ2-4	-	TGTGCCAGCAGCTTCGACGAGGGTTTTGCCAAAAACATTCAGTACTTC	CASSFDEGFAKNIQYF
15	-	TRBV29-1	TRBJ2-6	TRBD1	TGCAGCGCAAGGACAGGGTATTCTGGGGCCAACGTCCTGACTTTC	CSARTGYSGANVLTF
13	many	TRBV6-2/TRBV6-3	TRBJ2-7	-	TGTGCCAGCAGTTTCCCTCCGGGTAGCGAGCAGTACTTC	CASSFPPGSEQYF
15	few	TRBV11-2	TRBJ2-7	TRBD2	TGTGCCAGCAGCGCTAGCGGGGCTCTAACCTACGAGCAGTACTTC	CASSASGALTYEQYF
15	many	TRBV15	TRBJ2-2	TRBD1	TGTGCCACCAGCTCAGGGGGCGCGAACACCGGGGAGCTGTTTTTT	CATSSGGANTGELFF
14	-	TRBV28	TRBJ1-4	-	TGTGCCAGCAGCTCCCGGGCATGGGATGAAAAACTGTTTTTT	CASSSRAWDEKLFF
15	-	TRBV5-6	TRBJ1-2	TRBD1	TGTGCCAGCAGCTCTACAGGGGAGAGTAACTATGGCTACACCTTC	CASSSTGESNYGYTF
13	many	TRBV7-3	TRBJ2-7	-	TGTGCCAGCAGCTTTGATGCCTCCTACGAGCAGTACTTC	CASSFDASYEQYF
13	-	TRBV27	TRBJ1-5	-	TGTGCCAGCAGTTGGGAGGTCAATCAGCCCCAGCATTTT	CASSWEVNQPQHF
15	many	TRBV7-2	TRBJ2-5	-	TGTGCCAGCAGCTTATTCGGAAGGGGTGGAGAGACCCAGTACTTC	CASSLFGRGGETQYF
19	few	TRBV3-1	TRBJ2-1	TRBD2	TGTGCCAGCAGCCAAGGGACTAGCGGGGGTTTGCTCTCCTACAATGAGCAGTTCTTC	CASSQGTSGGLLSYNEQFF
15	-	TRBV12-3/TRBV12-4	TRBJ2-5	TRBD1	TGTGCCAGCAGGGAACGGGACAGTTCGAAAGAGACCCAGTACTTC	CASRERDSSKETQYF
16	few	TRBV21-1	TRBJ2-3	-	TGTGCCAGCAGCAAAGAATGGGACTACCGCACAGATACGCAGTATTTT	CASSKEWDYRTDTQYF
16	few	TRBV29-1	TRBJ2-7	TRBD1	TGCAGCGTCCAAAAGGGAGGCGGGACAGGGAGCTACGAGCAGTACTTC	CSVQKGGGTGSYEQYF
15	once	TRBV10-1	TRBJ2-2	TRBD2	TGCGCCAGCAGTACAACTAGCGGGGGATCCGGGGAGCTGTTTTTT	CASSTTSGGSGELFF
13	few	TRBV24-1	TRBJ1-4	TRBD1	TGTGCCACCGCGGGACAGACTAATGAAAAACTGTTTTTT	CATAGQTNEKLFF
13	few	TRBV29-1	TRBJ1-2	-	TGCAGCGTTGACTTTGGACAGAACTATGGCTACACCTTC	CSVDFGQNYGYTF
13	few	TRBV20-1	TRBJ2-7	-	TGCAGAATCTCCGGGACGGCCTCCTACGAGCAGTACTTC	CRISGTASYEQYF
14	few	TRBV28	TRBJ2-7	-	TGTGCCAGCAGTTTTCGTTACAGCACCTACGAGCAGTACTTC	CASSFRYSTYEQYF
16	few	TRBV27	TRBJ2-5	TRBD2	TGTGCCAGCAGTCCTACCGGGACTAGCGGGGTCCGGGACCAGTACTTC	CASSPTGTSGVRDQYF
16	few	TRBV7-2	TRBJ2-3	TRBD2	TGTGCCAGCAGAAGAACTAGCGGGGGGCTCACAGATACGCAGTATTTT	CASRRTSGGLTDTQYF
14	many	TRBV7-6	TRBJ2-7	-	TGTGCCAGCAGCCCGAGACAGAGACGCTACGAGCAGTACTTC	CASSPRQRRYEQYF
16	few	TRBV6-2/TRBV6-3	TRBJ2-5	-	TGTGCCAGCAGTTACTCCGTAGAGGGGGCGGGAGCGACCCAGTACTTC	CASSYSVEGAGATQYF
15	-	TRBV2	TRBJ2-1	TRBD2	TGTGCCAGCAGTACCGATCCGGGACTACATAATGAGCAGTTCTTC	CASSTDPGLHNEQFF
14	many	TRBV4-1	TRBJ2-7	-	TGCGCCAGCAGCCGCCTGGAGAATACCTACGAGCAGTACTTC	CASSRLENTYEQYF
14	-	TRBV18	TRBJ1-2	-	TGTGCCAGCTCCCCTCCGGGACGCGTCGATGGCTACACCTTC	CASSPPGRVDGYTF
15	few	TRBV30	TRBJ2-3	TRBD1	TGTGCCTGGACCCGGACAGGGGAGAAGCCCGATACGCAGTATTTT	CAWTRTGEKPDTQYF
17	many	TRBV12-3/TRBV12-4	TRBJ2-1	TRBD1	TGTGCCAGCAGTACCAGGACAGGCCTGGCAGCCAACAATGAGCAGTTCTTC	CASSTRTGLAANNEQFF
15	-	TRBV20-1	TRBJ2-1	-	TGCAGTGCTAGAGATTCATCGCGGCCGTTTAATGAGCAGTTCTTC	CSARDSSRPFNEQFF
13	many	TRBV5-1	TRBJ1-2	-	TGCGCCAGCAGCTTCGACCGTAACTATGGCTACACCTTC	CASSFDRNYGYTF
15	many	TRBV5-1	TRBJ2-1	-	TGCGCCAGCAGCTTGGACGGGGGCTCCTACAATGAGCAGTTCTTC	CASSLDGGSYNEQFF
16	-	TRBV7-2	TRBJ2-3	-	TGTGCCAGCAGCTTAGGTGCAGGGGTCGGTACAGATACGCAGTATTTT	CASSLGAGVGTDTQYF
14	many	TRBV7-2	TRBJ2-5	TRBD2	TGTGCCAGCAGCGCCGGACTAGCGGGAGGGACCCAGTACTTC	CASSAGLAGGTQYF
16	few	TRBV7-2	TRBJ2-1	TRBD2	TGTGCCAGCAGCCCCTCCGGGACTAGCGGGTCTAATGAGCAGTTCTTC	CASSPSGTSGSNEQFF
14	-	TRBV11-3	TRBJ2-5	-	TGTGCCAGCAGCTTAAGGTCGGATCCCGCGACCCAGTACTTC	CASSLRSDPATQYF
18	many	TRBV4-1	TRBJ2-3	TRBD2	TGCGCCAGCAGCCAAGACGACGTCGACTATAGCGGGAGAGATACGCAGTATTTT	CASSQDDVDYSGRDTQYF
19	once	TRBV13	TRBJ2-6	TRBD1	TGTGCCAGCAGCTTAGGCCGCAATACAGGGGGCCCTGGGGCCAACGTCCTGACTTTC	CASSLGRNTGGPGANVLTF
14	-	TRBV20-1	TRBJ2-3	TRBD2	TGCAGTGCTTTGACTAGCGGCAACACAGATACGCAGTATTTT	CSALTSGNTDTQYF
13	-	TRBV7-9	TRBJ1-2	-	TGTGCCAGCAGCCCCGACAGGTCGTATGGCTACACCTTC	CASSPDRSYGYTF
14	-	TRBV20-1	TRBJ2-3	-	TGCAGTGGTGTGATCCCCCGAAGCACAGATACGCAGTATTTT	CSGVIPRSTDTQYF
13	-	TRBV5-1	TRBJ2-7	-	TGCGCCAGCAGCTTATCGGGACTCCCTGGCCCCATCTTC	CASSLSGLPGPIF
13	-	TRBV10-3	TRBJ2-7	TRBD2	TGTGCCACCTCCGGGACTAGCGCCTACGAGCAGTACTTC	CATSGTSAYEQYF
15	few	TRBV14	TRBJ1-6	-	TGTGCCAGCAGCCAAGACAGGGGTAACAATTCACCCCTCCACTTT	CASSQDRGNNSPLHF